This note documents a single TCR beta chain sequence. Its antigen is unknown. Nothing much larger sits one base from this clone, and base qualities are not available. The CDR3 contains 16 residues, cysteine and phenylalanine counted. Solely the CDR3 DNA is kept, with 48 bases framed from the first base. At the junction V is shortened by 4 bases and J by 3 bases, with 17 bases in between. Sequences SGHDT (CDR1) and YYEEEE (CDR2) are obtained from the germline V gene. The entry originates in a study of a mutant IDH1 vaccine in newly diagnosed glioma (dated by TCRdb to about 2021). For the study in its entirety: In the chemotherapy-containing groups, vaccination started alongside temozolomide cycles, whereas in patients who had radiotherapy alone it started 4-6 weeks after radiotherapy. Of the approximately 35 treated patients, about 60% were male and approximately 40% were female, and the mean age was 40.4 years. Prior to enrollment, patients had been given standard therapy consisting of radiotherapy alone, temozolomide alone, or radiochemotherapy with temozolomide, with the combination given to most patients. The week-35 safety follow-up was designated visit V12, and the week-47 end of study was designated visit V13. Six visits were used for peripheral blood collection: V03 (baseline), V05, V07, V10, V12 and V13. Longitudinal TCRB deep sequencing was performed for roughly 24 treated patients wherever samples were available for exploratory analyses.

Study-wide findings and limitations: Availability determined which PBMC samples were chosen for TCRB deep sequencing. Immune responses induced by the vaccine were seen in around 93% of patients across multiple MHC alleles. Pseudoprogression appeared unrelated to alterations in the top peripheral T cell clonotypes detected by TCRB sequencing. The authors stated that sample limitations prevented analyses of patient blood samples from being reproduced.

According to the study, the label for this sample's time point signals: week 47, end of study. Each vaccine dose, consisting of 300 ug of a 20-mer mutant IDH1 peptide in Montanide, was administered subcutaneously with topical imiquimod. Patients received eight vaccinations in weeks 1, 3, 5, 7, 11, 15, 19 and 23, corresponding to visits V03 through V10. Donors had newly diagnosed WHO grade 3 or 4 IDH1-mutant astrocytomas with loss of nuclear ATRX. The samples were drawn from NOA16, a multicentre, single-arm, open-label phase I trial in Germany that tested a mutant IDH1 peptide vaccine in humans for the first time. Genomic DNA for TCRB sequencing was extracted from EDTA blood using the DNeasy Blood and Tissue Kit. The library was built by means of the immunoSEQ multiplex PCR assay. Rearranged TCR beta chain sequences were amplified using the hsTCRB Kit according to the manufacturer's protocol. Sequencing of TCRB libraries was carried out on an Illumina MiSeq. In the source study's methods: Demultiplexing, trimming and gene mapping were performed with the kit vendor's proprietary platform. In its TCRdb copy, this immuneACCESS table keeps in-frame sequences only and misses some clones. Where compared with another copy, unresolved V genes explain less than half of these, and the others have no known cause. V and J calls and clone size are given by that table; D and trimming were obtained from the DNA. The table for this sample lists approximately 35,000 clones; 90% of them were counted only once. Together, the top ten hold roughly 5% of the sample.

Specimen: PBMCs, collected from a glioma patient whose treatment included an IDH1 peptide vaccine. The origin of this receptor is a woman aged 40 to 50 with glioma. The rearranged chain carries TRBV5-6 and TRBJ1-5, with TRBD1 tentatively as D gene (5 bases match). The nucleotide sequence reads TGTGCCAGCAGCAATGGACCGCACGGGACCAATCAGCCCCAGCATTTT. Its amino acids are CASSNGPHGTNQPQHF.